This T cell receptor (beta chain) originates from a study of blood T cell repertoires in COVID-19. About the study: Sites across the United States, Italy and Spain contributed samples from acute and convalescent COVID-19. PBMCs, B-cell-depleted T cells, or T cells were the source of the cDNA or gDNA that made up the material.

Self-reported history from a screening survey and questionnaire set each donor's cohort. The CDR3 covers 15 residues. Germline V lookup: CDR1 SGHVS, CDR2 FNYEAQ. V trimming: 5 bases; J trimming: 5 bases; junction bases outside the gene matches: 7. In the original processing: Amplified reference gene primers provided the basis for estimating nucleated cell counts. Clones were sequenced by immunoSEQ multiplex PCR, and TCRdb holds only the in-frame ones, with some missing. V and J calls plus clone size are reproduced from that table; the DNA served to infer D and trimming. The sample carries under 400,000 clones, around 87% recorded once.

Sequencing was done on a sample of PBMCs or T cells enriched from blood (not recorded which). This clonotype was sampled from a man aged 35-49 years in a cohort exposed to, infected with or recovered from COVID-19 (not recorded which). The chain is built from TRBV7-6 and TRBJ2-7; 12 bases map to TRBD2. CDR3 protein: CASSDSSGRAHEQYF. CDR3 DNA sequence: TGTGCCAGCAGCGATTCTAGCGGGAGGGCCCACGAGCAGTACTTC.